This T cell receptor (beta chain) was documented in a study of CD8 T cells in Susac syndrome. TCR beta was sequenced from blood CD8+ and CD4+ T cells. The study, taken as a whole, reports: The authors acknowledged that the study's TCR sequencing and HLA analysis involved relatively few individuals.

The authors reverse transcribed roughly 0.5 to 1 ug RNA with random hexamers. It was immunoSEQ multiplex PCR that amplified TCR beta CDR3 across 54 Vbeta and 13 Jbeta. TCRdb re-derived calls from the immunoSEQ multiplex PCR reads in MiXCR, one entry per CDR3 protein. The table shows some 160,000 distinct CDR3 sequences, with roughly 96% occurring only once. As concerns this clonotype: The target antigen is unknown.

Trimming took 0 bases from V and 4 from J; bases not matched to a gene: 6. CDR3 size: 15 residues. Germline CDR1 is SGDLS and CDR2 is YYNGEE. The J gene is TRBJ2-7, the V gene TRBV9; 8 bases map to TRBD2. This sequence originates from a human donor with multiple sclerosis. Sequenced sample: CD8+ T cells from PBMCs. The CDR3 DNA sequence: TGTGCCAGCAGCGTAGGGGGGACTAGTCAATACGAGCAGTACTTC. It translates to CASSVGGTSQYEQYF. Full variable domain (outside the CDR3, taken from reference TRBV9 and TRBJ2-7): DSGVTQTPKHLITATGQRVTLRCSPRSGDLSVYWYQQSLDQGLQFLIQYYNGEERAKGNILERFSAQQFPDLHSELNLSSLELGDSALYFCASSVGGTSQYEQYFGPGTRLTVT.